This T cell receptor (beta chain) originates from a study of T-cell reconstitution after alpha-beta-depleted transplantation in children (dated by TCRdb to 2016 to 2018). Broadly, across the study: The study quantitatively tracked T-cell immune reconstitution after TCRalphabeta/CD19-depleted allogeneic hematopoietic cell transplantation in children using TCR repertoire profiling.

Spanning cysteine to phenylalanine, the CDR3 consists of 15 amino acids. The retained sequence is limited to the CDR3, 45 bases, with the frame set at the first base. The germline V end is reduced by 6 bases and the J end by 6 bases; junction bases left unmatched: 12. Reading the germline V gene (reference sequence) gives CDR1 DFQATT and CDR2 SNEGSKA. This clonotype was counted between two and nine times. What this receptor recognizes is not known. Base-call qualities are not available, and no considerably larger clone is one nucleotide away. Library prep was done by PCR. Sequencing was carried out with an Illumina HiSeq 2500. TCR libraries were prepared with molecular barcoding, using unique molecular identifiers to normalize TCRbeta repertoire quantification. TCRdb handled the public reads itself, with Q25 trimming in fastp and clone calling in MiXCR, and kept productive beta chains. CDR3 protein duplicates are merged, each entry listing the most common genes and DNA. In this sample the table shows hundreds of thousands of distinct CDR3 sequences, around 16% of which occur a single time. The ten largest clones capture under 1.2% of the sample.

The rearrangement combines TRBV20-1 with TRBJ1-5; 9 of the junction bases match TRBD1. This clonotype was sampled from a human donor who donated a stem cell graft to a child with acute myeloid leukemia. The specimen was PBMCs from the stem cell graft donor, collected from the stem cell graft. The nucleotide sequence is TGCAGTGCCAATCCGGGACAGGGAATTGGTCAGCCCCAGCATTTT. The encoded protein is CSANPGQGIGQPQHF.